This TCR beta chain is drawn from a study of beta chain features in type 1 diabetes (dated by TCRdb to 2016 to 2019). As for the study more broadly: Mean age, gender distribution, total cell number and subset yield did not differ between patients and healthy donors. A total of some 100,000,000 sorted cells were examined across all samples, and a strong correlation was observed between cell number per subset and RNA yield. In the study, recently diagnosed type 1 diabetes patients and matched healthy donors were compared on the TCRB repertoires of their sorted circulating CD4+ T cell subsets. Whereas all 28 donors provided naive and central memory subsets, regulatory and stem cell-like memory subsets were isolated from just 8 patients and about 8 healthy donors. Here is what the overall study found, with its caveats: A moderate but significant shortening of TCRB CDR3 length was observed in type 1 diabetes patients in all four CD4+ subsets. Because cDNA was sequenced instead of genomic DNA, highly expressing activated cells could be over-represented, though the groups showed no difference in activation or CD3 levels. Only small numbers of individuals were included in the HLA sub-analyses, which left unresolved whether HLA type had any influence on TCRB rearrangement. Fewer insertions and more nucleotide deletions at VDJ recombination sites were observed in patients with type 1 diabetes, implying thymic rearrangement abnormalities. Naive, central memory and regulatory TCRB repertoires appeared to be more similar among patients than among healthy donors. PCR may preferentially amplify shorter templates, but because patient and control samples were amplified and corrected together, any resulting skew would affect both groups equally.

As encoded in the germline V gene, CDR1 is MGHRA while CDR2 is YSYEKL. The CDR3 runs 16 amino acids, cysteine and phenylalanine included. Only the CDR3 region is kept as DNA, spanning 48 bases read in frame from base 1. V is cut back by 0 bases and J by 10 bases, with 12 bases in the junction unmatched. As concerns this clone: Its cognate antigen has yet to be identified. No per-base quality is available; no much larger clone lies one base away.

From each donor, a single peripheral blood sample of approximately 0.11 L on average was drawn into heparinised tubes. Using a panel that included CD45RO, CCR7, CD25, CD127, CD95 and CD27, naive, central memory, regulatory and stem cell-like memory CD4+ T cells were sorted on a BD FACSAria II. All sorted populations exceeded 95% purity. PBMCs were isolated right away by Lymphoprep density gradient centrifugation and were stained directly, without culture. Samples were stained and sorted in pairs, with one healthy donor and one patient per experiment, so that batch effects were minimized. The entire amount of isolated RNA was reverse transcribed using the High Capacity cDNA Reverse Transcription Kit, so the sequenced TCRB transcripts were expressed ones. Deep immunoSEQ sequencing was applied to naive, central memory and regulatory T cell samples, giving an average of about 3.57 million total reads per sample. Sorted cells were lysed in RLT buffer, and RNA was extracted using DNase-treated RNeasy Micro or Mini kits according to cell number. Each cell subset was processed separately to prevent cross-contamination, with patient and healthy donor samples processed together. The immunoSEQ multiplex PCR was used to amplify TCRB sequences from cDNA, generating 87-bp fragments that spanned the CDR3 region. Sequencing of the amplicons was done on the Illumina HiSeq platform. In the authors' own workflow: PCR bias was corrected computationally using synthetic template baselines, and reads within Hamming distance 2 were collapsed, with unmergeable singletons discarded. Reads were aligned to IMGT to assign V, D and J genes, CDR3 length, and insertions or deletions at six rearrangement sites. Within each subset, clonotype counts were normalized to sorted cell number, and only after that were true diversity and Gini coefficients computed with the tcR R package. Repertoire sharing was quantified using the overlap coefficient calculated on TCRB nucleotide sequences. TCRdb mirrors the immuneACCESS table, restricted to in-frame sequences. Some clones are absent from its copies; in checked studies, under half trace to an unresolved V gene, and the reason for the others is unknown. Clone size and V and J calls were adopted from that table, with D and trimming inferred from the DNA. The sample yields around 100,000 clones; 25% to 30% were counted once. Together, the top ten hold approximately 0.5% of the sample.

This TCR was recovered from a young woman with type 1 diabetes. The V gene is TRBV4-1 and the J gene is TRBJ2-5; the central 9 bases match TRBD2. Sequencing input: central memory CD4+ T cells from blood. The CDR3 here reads CASSQDATSGRRSQYF. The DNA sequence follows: TGCGCCAGCAGCCAAGATGCGACTAGCGGCCGGCGGAGCCAGTACTTC.